The 13 T cell receptor beta chains below come from one sample, sequenced in a study of early T cells in non-severe SARS-CoV-2 infection. One entry per CDR3 protein results from TCRdb running MiXCR on the 5' RACE reads. The table lists approximately 31,000 distinct CDR3 sequences, approximately 5.9% of them singletons. Specimen: whole blood. The receptors were gathered from an adult who was a healthcare worker with PCR-confirmed SARS-CoV-2 infection or an uninfected control (not recorded which).

Regarding this clonotype: This may come from a read error, since a much larger clone is one base off. J is TRBJ2-3 and V is TRBV5-1, with 7 bases aligning to TRBD2. The CDR3 is 14 residues long. Germline V gene lookup returns CDR1 SGHRS and CDR2 YFSETQ. The CDR3 DNA reads as TGCGCCAGAAGCTTGAGCGGGGAAACAGATACGCAGTATTTT. This encodes CARSLSGETDTQYF.

This clonotype has just a few counts. V gene TRBV7-8 combines with J gene TRBJ2-1; D is uncertain. The CDR3 is 14 amino acids. Germline V CDR1 and CDR2: SGHVS, FQNEAQ. The ends were cut back, 5 bases at V and 5 bases at J, with 13 bases in the middle. The CDR3 is CASSPFPADNEQFF. DNA for the CDR3: TGTGCCAGCAGCCCGTTTCCTGCGGACAATGAGCAGTTCTTC.

This clonotype was recorded many times. This chain connects TRBV7-9 to TRBJ1-1; D might be TRBD1 (5 bases). The CDR3 is 11 amino acids. Trimming pared 4 bases from V and 11 bases from J, leaving 11 bases between. The V gene's germline CDR1 is SEHNR and CDR2 FQNEAQ (reference sequence). The CDR3 is CASSSTSGAFF. The CDR3 nucleotides are TGTGCCAGCAGCTCCACTTCAGGGGCTTTCTTT.

This clonotype was found many times. The chain employs TRBV6-4 and TRBJ2-6; D is unclear. The CDR3 consists of 15 residues. Trimming cost V 2 bases and J 1 base, with 6 bases left between them. Germline lookup yields CDR1 MRHNA and CDR2 SNTAGT. This CDR3 is CASSDEESGANVLTF. In DNA form, the CDR3 reads TGTGCCAGCAGTGACGAGGAGTCTGGGGCCAACGTCCTGACTTTC.

This clonotype was detected a few times. This chain connects TRBV7-9 to TRBJ1-3; tentative D call: TRBD1 (5 bases). Trimming stripped 5 bases from V and 0 bases from J, with 11 bases between. Germline CDR1 reads SEHNR; CDR2 reads FQNEAQ (reference sequence). This CDR3 spans 15 amino acids. This CDR3 reads CASSLSTASGNTIYF. The DNA for the CDR3 is TGTGCCAGCAGCCTCTCGACAGCCTCTGGAAACACCATATATTTT. Full variable domain (outside the CDR3, taken from reference TRBV7-9 and TRBJ1-3): DTGVSQNPRHKITKRGQNVTFRCDPISEHNRLYWYRQTLGQGPEFLTYFQNEAQLEKSRLLSDRFSAERPKGSFSTLEIQRTEQGDSAMYLCASSLSTASGNTIYFGEGSWLTVV.

This clonotype has at least ten counts. This chain links TRBV20-1 with TRBJ2-1, with 11 nucleotides matching TRBD2. J gave up 1 base and V 0 bases, and 11 bases lay outside the gene matches. The CDR3 length is 19 residues. From germline, CDR1 is DFQATT and CDR2 SNEGSKA (reference sequence). The CDR3 reads CSARDLLAGALGSYNEQFF. As DNA, the CDR3 is TGCAGTGCTAGAGATCTACTAGCGGGAGCGTTGGGGTCCTACAATGAGCAGTTCTTC.

The chain joins TRBV5-1 to TRBJ2-1; D is unclear. Trimming stripped 4 bases from V and 7 bases from J, with 21 bases between. The CDR3 totals 16 residues. Germline CDR1 reads SGHRS; CDR2 reads YFSETQ. The CDR3 DNA sequence: TGCGCCAGCAGCCCCCCCGAGGTGGGCCTTTTAAATGAGCAGTTCTTC. The encoded protein is CASSPPEVGLLNEQFF.

This clonotype rates as medium-sized. This sequence joins TRBV20-1 and TRBJ1-6, with 7 bases matching TRBD1. V lost 5 bases to trimming and J lost 8 bases; unmatched junction nucleotides: 9. CDR3 size: 14 residues. Germline CDR1 DFQATT, CDR2 SNEGSKA (reference sequence). CDR3 coding DNA: TGCAGTGCTTATCTAGGGGGCGGCGATTCACCCCTCCACTTT. Its protein is CSAYLGGGDSPLHF.

This clonotype ranks as medium-sized (0.01 to 0.1%). The CDR3 loop reads CSASKAGGRGDTQYF. The CDR3 bases are TGCAGTGCTAGTAAAGCGGGAGGCCGTGGAGATACGCAGTATTTT. The chain uses TRBV20-1 and TRBJ2-3, with 9 positions matching TRBD2. Germline values: CDR1 DFQATT, CDR2 SNEGSKA (reference sequence). The J segment lost 5 bases and the V segment lost 3 bases, leaving 9 bases of the junction unmatched. The CDR3 runs to 15 residues.

CDR3 DNA: TGCAGTGCTGCCTCTGAAAGAGGATTCTTC. Translation: CSAASERGFF. The V and J genes are TRBV20-1 and TRBJ2-1; D call uncertain. V shed 5 bases and J shed 16 bases, with 15 bases lying between them. The germline gives CDR1 DFQATT, CDR2 SNEGSKA (reference sequence). The CDR3 runs to 10 residues.

This clonotype came up many times. The chain couples TRBV2 to TRBJ2-6; D is ambiguous. The V gene's germline CDR1 is SNHLY and CDR2 FYNNEI. CDR3 length: 14 amino acids. Trimming took 4 bases from V and 1 from J, leaving 5 bases between them. This chain's CDR3 is CASSARSGANVLTF. The CDR3, as DNA: TGTGCCAGCAGTGCCAGGTCTGGGGCCAACGTCCTGACTTTC. The full variable domain, its missing parts supplied by reference TRBV2 and TRBJ2-6, is EPEVTQTPSHQVTQMGQEVILRCVPISNHLYFYWYRQILGQKVEFLVSFYNNEISEKSEIFDDQFSVERPDGSNFTLKIRSTKLEDSAMYFCASSARSGANVLTFGAGSRLTVL.

Only a few counts were recorded for this clonotype. This rearrangement joins TRBV11-2 to TRBJ2-7; D gene uncertain. Between the trimmed V and J ends, which lost 3 bases and 7 bases, there was a span of 16 bases. Looked up from germline, CDR1 is SGHAT and CDR2 is FQNNGV. This CDR3 has 14 amino acids. This chain's CDR3 is CASSFLGERKEQYF. The CDR3 bases are TGTGCCAGCAGCTTTTTGGGTGAGCGAAAGGAGCAGTACTTC.

This clonotype was detected only a few times. This sequence joins TRBV7-2 and TRBJ2-5; possibly TRBD2 for D (5 bases). V lost 5 bases and J 7 bases, leaving 11 bases between the germline ends. The CDR3 extends over 12 amino acids. Germline values: CDR1 SGHTA, CDR2 FQGNSA. The CDR3 spells CASSRDLGTQYF. DNA of the CDR3: TGTGCCAGCAGCCGGGATCTAGGGACCCAGTACTTC.